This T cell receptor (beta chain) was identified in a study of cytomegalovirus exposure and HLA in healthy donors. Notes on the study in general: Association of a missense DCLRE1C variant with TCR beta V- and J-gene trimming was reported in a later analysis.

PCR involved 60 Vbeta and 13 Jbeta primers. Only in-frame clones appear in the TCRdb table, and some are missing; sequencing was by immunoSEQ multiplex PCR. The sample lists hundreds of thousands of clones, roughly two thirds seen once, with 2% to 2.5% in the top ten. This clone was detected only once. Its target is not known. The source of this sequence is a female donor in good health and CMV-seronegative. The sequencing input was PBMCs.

CDR3 DNA: TGTGCCAGCAGTACCCTCAAGAGCTCTGGGGCCAACGTCCTGACTTTC. This gives the protein CASSTLKSSGANVLTF. The chain has TRBV27 and TRBJ2-6; D remains unclear. The CDR3 is 16 residues long. Germline CDR1 MNHEY, CDR2 SMNVEV (reference sequence). The germline V and J ends were trimmed by 5 bases and 0 bases, with 11 bases remaining between them. The variable domain in full, with the rest retrieved from reference TRBV27 and TRBJ2-6, is EAQVTQNPRYLITVTGKKLTVTCSQNMNHEYMSWYRQDPGLGLRQIYYSMNVEVTDKGDVPEGYKVSRKEKRNFPLILESPSPNQTSLYFCASSTLKSSGANVLTFGAGSRLTVL.